This T cell receptor beta chain was obtained from a study of T cell responses to AZD1222 COVID-19 vaccine. Study-level information: Timing groups of about 4 and about 12 weeks for second doses were pooled. General study findings and limits: It was only after the peak T cell response that any repertoires were sampled. Most donors were white British and more were female, and clonal diversity was possibly underestimated.

Assay used: immunoSEQ multiplex PCR; TCRdb lists only in-frame clones, some missing. The sample lists 150,000 or so clones, roughly 87% occurring once. As for this clone: No antigen is known for it.

Germline CDR1 and CDR2: SEHNR and FQNEAQ (reference sequence). The length of the CDR3 is 15 residues. V shed 1 base and J shed 2 bases, with 6 bases lying between them. The starting material was peripheral blood, obtained on day 0 of AZD1222 vaccination. This receptor was identified in an adult in good health. The chain is built from TRBV7-9 and TRBJ2-6; D uncertain. CDR3 DNA: TGTGCCAGCAGCTTAGGGCTCCCTGGGGCCAACGTCCTGACTTTC. This codes for CASSLGLPGANVLTF.